This T cell receptor (beta chain) was identified in a study of blood T cell repertoires in COVID-19. Across the study: Material from acute and convalescent COVID-19 was sourced from the United States, Italy and Spain. PBMCs, B-cell-depleted T cells, or T cells were the source of the cDNA or gDNA that made up the material.

Authors' processing steps: Counts of nucleated cells, estimated from reference gene primer amplification, were obtained. Using immunoSEQ multiplex PCR, the repertoire was profiled, and TCRdb retains in-frame clones only, with some absent. V and J calls and clone size come straight from that table; D and trimming were deduced from the DNA. The sample consists of about 150,000 clones, around 86% of them appearing once. In this sample, this clone turned up once. Germline V gene sequence: CDR1 MNHEY, CDR2 SVGAGI. After removal of 5 bases from V and 4 bases from J, the junction contained 3 bases not matched to a gene. The CDR3 sequence is 14 residues long.

Sequenced: peripheral blood. The gene calls are TRBV6-5 and TRBJ2-5, with TRBD1 identical over 11 bases. This clonotype was sampled from a man aged 50-59 years who had recovered from COVID-19. The CDR3 here is CASSPGTGGETQYF. CDR3 bases: TGTGCCAGCAGTCCCGGGACAGGGGGAGAGACCCAGTACTTC.